This T cell receptor (beta chain) was sequenced in a study of CD8+CD57+ T cells in acquired aplastic anemia. About the study: Sorting CD4+ and CD8+ cells gave DNA averaging approximately 3 ug. There were roughly 9.8 million reads, on average, for CD4+ cells from healthy donors.

The CDR3 is 14 residues long. V was cut by 0 bases and J by 8 bases, with 16 bases left in between. CDR1 is DFQATT and CDR2 is SNEGSKA in the germline V gene (reference sequence). The template for TCR beta VDJ and CDR3 sequence profiling was genomic DNA. Each CDR3 protein is one row after TCRdb ran MiXCR on the reads. The data contain some 220,000 distinct CDR3 sequences, almost 35% of them seen just once; the ten biggest clones take up 1.1%. This clonotype was observed many times. The sequenced material came from sorted CD4+, CD8+, or CD8+CD57+ T cells (not recorded which) from PBMCs. The clonotype was recovered from a human donor in good health, serving as a control. The genes are TRBV20-1 and TRBJ1-2; unclear D gene. The CDR3 is CSARDPIKGDGYTF. CDR3 bases: TGCAGTGCTAGAGACCCTATTAAAGGTGACGGCTACACCTTC.